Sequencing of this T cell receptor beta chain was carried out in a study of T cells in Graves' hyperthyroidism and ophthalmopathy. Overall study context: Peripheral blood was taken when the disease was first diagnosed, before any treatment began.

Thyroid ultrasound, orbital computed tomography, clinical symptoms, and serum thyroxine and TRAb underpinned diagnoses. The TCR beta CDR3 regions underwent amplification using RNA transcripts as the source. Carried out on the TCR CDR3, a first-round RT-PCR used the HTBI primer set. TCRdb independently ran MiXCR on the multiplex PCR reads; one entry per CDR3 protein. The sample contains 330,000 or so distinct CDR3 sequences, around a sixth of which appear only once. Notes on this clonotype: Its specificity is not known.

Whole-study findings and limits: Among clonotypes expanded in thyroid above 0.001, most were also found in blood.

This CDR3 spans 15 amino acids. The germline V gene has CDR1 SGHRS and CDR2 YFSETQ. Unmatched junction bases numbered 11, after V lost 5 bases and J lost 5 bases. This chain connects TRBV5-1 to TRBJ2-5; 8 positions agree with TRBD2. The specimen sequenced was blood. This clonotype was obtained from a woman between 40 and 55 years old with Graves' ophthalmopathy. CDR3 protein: CASSFESGRSETQYF. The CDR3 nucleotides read TGCGCCAGCAGTTTTGAAAGCGGGAGAAGCGAGACCCAGTACTTC.